This T cell receptor (beta chain) was captured in a study of T-cell reconstitution after alpha-beta-depleted transplantation in children. The library targeted TCRbeta and was prepared with unique molecular identifiers. A single record per CDR3 protein comes from TCRdb applying MiXCR to the PCR reads. The sample holds about 72,000 distinct CDR3 sequences, more than 5.5% seen once. There are many counts of this clonotype. V shed 6 bases and J shed 4 bases, with 6 bases lying between them. Germline assignment: CDR1 KGHSH and CDR2 LQKENI. The CDR3 consists of 11 residues. The source of this sequence is a human donor who donated a stem cell graft to a child with acute lymphoblastic leukemia. The chain has TRBV18 and TRBJ2-5, with no clear D. Specimen: PBMCs from the stem cell graft donor, collected from the stem cell graft. The CDR3 coding sequence is TGTGCCAGCTCTTCGCGAGAGACCCAGTACTTC. Encoded protein: CASSSRETQYF.